One and the same sample provided the 32 T cell receptor beta chains below, sequenced in a study of vaccination and CD4 T cells after COVID-19. Their specific antigens are unknown. Sequencing of cultured CD4+ T cell DNA used the Oncomine TCR Beta short-read assay. TCRdb independently ran MiXCR on the PCR reads; one entry per CDR3 protein. Here the sample spans some 10,000 distinct CDR3 sequences, 50% to 70% being singletons. Indicated treatment: approximately 11-day PBMC culture with coronavirus spike peptide pools or control peptides (ViraFEST assay). Sequencing input: CD4+ T cells from blood, cultured in vitro. All receptors derive from a human donor who had recovered from COVID-19.

V usage is TRBV24-1 and J usage is TRBJ1-2; D uncertain. The CDR3 spans 13 residues. The V gene lost 4 bases and the J gene lost 2 bases, with 7 bases spanning the gap. Germline loops: CDR1 KGHDR, CDR2 SFDVKD. CDR3 region: CATSDSGNYGYTF. The DNA for the CDR3 is TGTGCCACCAGTGACTCAGGCAACTATGGCTACACCTTC.

This clonotype was seen a few times. V is TRBV7-2 and J is TRBJ1-5; D remains ambiguous. Germline V gene data show CDR1 as SGHTA and CDR2 as FQGNSA. The CDR3 runs 13 residues. With 1 base removed from V and 6 bases from J, the gap between germline ends came to 7 bases. This CDR3 is CASSLELGQPQHF. The CDR3 nucleotides read TGTGCCAGCAGCTTAGAATTGGGTCAGCCCCAGCATTTT.

The CDR3 nucleotides are TGTGCCAGCAGTTTAGGGGCAGACAGGAACACTGAAGCTTTCTTT. Its protein product is CASSLGADRNTEAFF. The chain has TRBV12-3 or TRBV12-4 and TRBJ1-1; tentatively, D is TRBD1 (5 bases). This CDR3 contains 15 residues. V dropped 1 base and J dropped 1 base, with 10 bases sitting between them.

V usage is TRBV19 and J usage is TRBJ2-7; D assignment may be TRBD1 or TRBD2 (5 bases each). CDR3 size: 15 residues. V was pared by 2 bases and J by 6 bases, with 17 bases between. Germline V gives CDR1 LNHDA, CDR2 SQIVND (reference sequence). The CDR3 DNA is TGTGCCAGTAGTATACTCCTCAGAGGGGCTTCCGAGCAGTACTTC. Its translation is CASSILLRGASEQYF.

Comments on this clonotype: One end of the junction does not line up with germline, which may come from a read error. The chain combines TRBV15 with TRBJ2-7; 9 nucleotides align to TRBD1. The CDR3 length is 16 residues. Germline V lookup: CDR1 LNHNV, CDR2 YYDKDF (reference sequence). This CDR3 is CATSTDLGTGRYEQYF. Here the CDR3 DNA reads TGTGCCACCAGCACCGATCTTGGGACAGGGAGGTACGAGCAGTACTTT.

The J gene is TRBJ2-2, the V gene TRBV11-3; 8 bases fit TRBD2. This CDR3 contains 16 residues. CDR1 SGHNT and CDR2 YENEEA come from the germline V gene. The V segment lost 2 bases and the J segment 6 bases; nucleotides outside the gene matches: 8. The CDR3 nucleotides read TGTGCCAGCAGCTTAAGGAGCGGGAGCTCGGCCGGGGAGCTGTTTTTT. It codes for CASSLRSGSSAGELFF.

This chain joins TRBV28 and TRBJ2-3; the D is unclear. Germline V gives CDR1 MDHEN, CDR2 SYDVKM. The CDR3 is 12 amino acids. Trimming cost V 5 bases and J 7 bases, with 10 bases left between them. In nucleotides, the CDR3 is TGTGCCAGCAGTCAGCAGAGGAATACGCAGTATTTT. It yields the protein CASSQQRNTQYF. The full variable domain, with the rest looked up from reference TRBV28 and TRBJ2-3, is DVKVTQSSRYLVKRTGEKVFLECVQDMDHENMFWYRQDPGLGLRLIYFSYDVKMKEKGDIPEGYSVSREKKERFSLILESASTNQTSMYLCASSQQRNTQYFGPGTRLTVL.

J is TRBJ1-5 and V is TRBV10-2; D gene ambiguous. The CDR3 is 14 amino acids. Per germline, CDR1 WSHSY and CDR2 SAAADI. The germline V and J ends were trimmed by 0 bases and 2 bases, with 5 bases remaining between them. This CDR3 reads CASSESGGNQPQHF. The CDR3 DNA follows: TGCGCCAGCAGTGAGTCCGGGGGCAATCAGCCCCAGCATTTT.

The table lists this clonotype with a count of one. V is TRBV4-3 and J is TRBJ2-3, with D unclear. Germline V CDR1 and CDR2: LGHNA, YSLEER. The CDR3 spans 16 residues. The V end lost 6 bases, the J end lost 0 bases, and 16 bases lay between the germline ends. The CDR3 sequence: CASSSSLSVSTDTQYF. CDR3 nucleotide sequence: TGCGCCAGCAGTTCCTCACTCTCGGTGAGCACAGATACGCAGTATTTT.

The V call is TRBV7-8, the J call TRBJ1-5; no definite D call. Germline V CDR1 and CDR2: SGHVS, FQNEAQ. V lost 1 base to trimming and J lost 3 bases, with 7 bases between them. The CDR3 spans 14 residues. The CDR3 DNA is TGTGCCAGCAGCTTAGTAGGGTCCAATCAGCCCCAGCATTTT. It translates to CASSLVGSNQPQHF. Full variable domain (outside the CDR3, taken from reference TRBV7-8 and TRBJ1-5): GAGVSQSPRYKVAKRGQDVALRCDPISGHVSLFWYQQALGQGPEFLTYFQNEAQLDKSGLPSDRFFAERPEGSVSTLKIQRTQQEDSAVYLCASSLVGSNQPQHFGDGTRLSIL.

V gene TRBV10-3 combines with J gene TRBJ1-5; no reliable D call. V was shortened by 0 bases and J by 5 bases, with 11 bases between the two germline ends. The V gene's germline CDR1 is ENHRY and CDR2 SYGVKD. The CDR3 is made up of 15 amino acids. CDR3 residues: CAISESSSSYQPQHF. CDR3 coding DNA: TGTGCCATCAGTGAGTCAAGTTCCTCTTATCAGCCCCAGCATTTT.

The V call is TRBV7-9, the J call TRBJ2-1, with 13 bases fitting TRBD2. Germline assignment: CDR1 SEHNR and CDR2 FQNEAQ (reference sequence). Trimming took 5 bases from V and 5 from J; bases not matched to a gene: 9. The CDR3 spans 17 residues. For the CDR3, the DNA is TGTGCCAGCAGCACGACCGGGACTAGCGGGATGAACAATGAGCAGTTCTTC. It codes for CASSTTGTSGMNNEQFF.

The genes are TRBV7-8 and TRBJ2-5; no clear D gene. This CDR3 is 14 amino acids long. Germline values: CDR1 SGHVS, CDR2 FQNEAQ. V was clipped by 3 bases and J by 7 bases, with 15 bases between them. CDR3 coding DNA: TGTGCCAGCAGCTTGGGTTCCTCCTCAGGGACCCAGTACTTC. Translating gives CASSLGSSSGTQYF.

The chain uses TRBV7-8 and TRBJ2-1, with D possibly matching TRBD2 (6 bases). CDR3 length: 18 residues. Germline CDR1 reads SGHVS; CDR2 reads FQNEAQ. Trimming removed 5 bases at V and 9 bases at J, with 29 bases between. The CDR3 DNA reads as TGTGCCAGCAGCCGCGAGCTACGGCCTCAGTTGGGGGGTAGTGAGCAGTTCTTC. Translating gives CASSRELRPQLGGSEQFF.

This clonotype was recorded a few times. V usage is TRBV20-1 and J usage is TRBJ2-1; possible D gene TRBD2, 6 bases. V gave up 6 bases and J gave up 0 bases, with 12 bases separating them. In germline, CDR1 is DFQATT, CDR2 SNEGSKA (reference sequence). The length of the CDR3 is 14 residues. The CDR3 sequence is CSAIAESSYNEQFF. CDR3 nucleotide sequence: TGCAGTGCCATAGCGGAAAGCTCCTACAATGAGCAGTTCTTC.

The chain couples TRBV7-2 to TRBJ1-1; 8 nucleotides align to TRBD1. V dropped 4 bases and J dropped 6; count of bases not matched to a gene: 4. CDR1 and CDR2 (germline): SGHTA, FQGNSA. The CDR3 is 13 amino acids. CDR3 amino acids: CASSSQGEAEAFF. DNA of the CDR3: TGTGCCAGCAGCTCACAGGGGGAGGCTGAAGCTTTCTTT.

The CDR3 region is CAISESRDQETQYF. CDR3 nucleotide sequence: TGTGCCATCAGTGAGTCAAGAGACCAAGAGACCCAGTACTTC. This chain joins TRBV10-3 and TRBJ2-5; D not resolved. The germline V and J ends were trimmed by 0 bases and 0 bases, with 5 bases remaining between them. The germline gives CDR1 ENHRY, CDR2 SYGVKD. The CDR3 length is 14 residues.

This clonotype was detected once. J is TRBJ2-2 and V is TRBV5-1; D is unclear. The CDR3 runs 14 residues. Per the germline V gene, CDR1 is SGHRS and CDR2 is YFSETQ. The V end was cut by 1 base, the J end by 4 bases, with 8 bases between. In DNA, the CDR3 is TGCGCCAGCAGCTTGCCATATATCACCGGGGAGCTGTTTTTT. Residues: CASSLPYITGELFF.

The chain has TRBV27 and TRBJ2-3; the D gene is possibly TRBD1 (8 bases). Germline CDR1 and CDR2: MNHEY and SMNVEV (reference sequence). V lost 7 bases and J lost 0, with 29 bases in between. The CDR3 consists of 20 residues. The CDR3 reads CASTDTRQGLAVTSTDTQYF. The CDR3 DNA follows: TGTGCCAGCACCGATACGCGACAGGGGCTAGCGGTTACTAGCACAGATACGCAGTATTTT.

The chain employs TRBV7-3 and TRBJ2-3; D call uncertain. CDR3 length: 13 amino acids. Germline CDR1 and CDR2: SGHTA and FQGTGA. V was clipped by 2 bases and J by 6 bases, with 9 bases between them. The CDR3 DNA reads TGTGCCAGCAGCTTATTGAATCGGGATACGCAGTATTTT. This encodes CASSLLNRDTQYF.

The chain is built from TRBV20-1 and TRBJ1-5; unclear D gene. The CDR3 sequence is 15 residues long. V was trimmed by 3 bases and J by 0 bases, leaving 12 bases between them. Germline CDR1 DFQATT, CDR2 SNEGSKA (reference sequence). CDR3 sequence reads: CSASVWQVSNQPQHF. The CDR3 DNA is TGCAGTGCTAGTGTTTGGCAAGTTAGCAATCAGCCCCAGCATTTT.

The chain uses TRBV6-1 and TRBJ2-3; D is unresolved. The germline gives CDR1 MNHNS, CDR2 SASEGT. The CDR3 covers 13 residues. Trimming removed 10 bases at V and 0 bases at J, with 11 bases between. CDR3 sequence (DNA): TGTGCCATAGCCACGGATAGCACAGATACGCAGTATTTT. Protein: CAIATDSTDTQYF.

This clonotype showed up just a few times. The rearrangement uses TRBV10-3 and TRBJ1-2, with D tentatively TRBD1 (6 bases). Germline loops: CDR1 ENHRY, CDR2 SYGVKD. There are 12 residues in the CDR3. V gave up 5 bases and J gave up 7 bases, with 11 bases separating them. The DNA of the CDR3 is TGTGCCATCAGTCCACAGGGCGGTGGCTACACCTTC. It encodes CAISPQGGGYTF.

The rearrangement uses TRBV6-5 and TRBJ1-1; 7 bases agree with TRBD1. J was trimmed by 0 bases and V by 2 bases; bases with no gene match: 6. Germline-derived CDR1 and CDR2 are MNHEY and SVGAGI. This CDR3 is built from 16 residues. The CDR3 DNA follows: TGTGCCAGCAGTTACAAGATAGGACAGGTGAACACTGAAGCTTTCTTT. Translation gives CASSYKIGQVNTEAFF.

This clonotype was detected only a few times. CDR3 loop: CASHTNSATGELFF. CDR3 nucleotides: TGTGCCAGCCACACTAATTCTGCCACCGGGGAGCTGTTTTTT. The V and J genes are TRBV11-3 and TRBJ2-2; D gene ambiguous. The CDR3 extends over 14 amino acids. The germline gives CDR1 SGHNT, CDR2 YENEEA. V lost 8 bases to trimming and J lost 4 bases, with 14 bases between them.

This clonotype was observed a few times. V usage is TRBV20-1 and J usage is TRBJ2-3; maybe TRBD2 (5 bases). CDR1 DFQATT and CDR2 SNEGSKA come from the germline V gene (reference sequence). The CDR3 has 14 amino acids. Trimming removed 1 base from V and 7 bases from J, with 15 bases in between. The CDR3 bases are TGCAGTGCTAGAGGGGCGAGGGTTCTTAATACGCAGTATTTT. Translated, it gives CSARGARVLNTQYF.

The chain uses TRBV7-8 and TRBJ2-1; 7 bases map to TRBD1. The ends lost 3 bases at V and 5 bases at J; junction bases unmatched: 10. This CDR3 region has 16 residues. Germline assignment: CDR1 SGHVS and CDR2 FQNEAQ. This CDR3 reads CASSLAGTENHNEQFF. CDR3 bases: TGTGCCAGCAGCTTGGCCGGGACAGAGAACCACAATGAGCAGTTCTTC.

The chain couples TRBV30 to TRBJ1-5; D possibly corresponds to TRBD1 (6 bases). The CDR3 consists of 14 residues. Germline V gene lookup returns CDR1 GTSNPN and CDR2 SVGIG (reference sequence). V gave up 2 bases and J gave up 7 bases, with 15 bases separating them. The CDR3 spells CAWSRPPDRQPQHF. CDR3 in DNA: TGTGCCTGGAGTCGTCCCCCGGACAGACAGCCCCAGCATTTT.

This chain connects TRBV9 to TRBJ1-2; perhaps TRBD1 as D (6 bases). Trimming took off 4 bases at V and 5 bases at J, with 15 bases between the two ends. Germline assignment: CDR1 SGDLS and CDR2 YYNGEE. The CDR3 covers 14 residues. CDR3 in amino acids: CASSQGGQRYGYTF. CDR3 DNA: TGTGCCAGCAGCCAAGGGGGACAAAGATATGGCTACACCTTC.

This rearrangement joins TRBV11-3 to TRBJ1-2, with 8 bases identical to TRBD1. CDR3 length: 15 amino acids. Per the germline V gene, CDR1 is SGHNT and CDR2 is YENEEA. Trimming at V came to 0 bases and at J to 5 bases, leaving 5 bases not matched to a gene. The CDR3 spells CASSLESNRGYGYTF. The DNA for the CDR3 is TGTGCCAGCAGCTTAGAATCCAACAGGGGGTATGGCTACACCTTC. Based on the CDR3 plus reference TRBV11-3 and TRBJ1-2, the full variable domain is EAGVVQSPRYKIIEKKQPVAFWCNPISGHNTLYWYLQNLGQGPELLIRYENEEAVDDSQLPKDRFSAERLKGVDSTLKIQPAELGDSAVYLCASSLESNRGYGYTFGSGTRLTVV.

The chain employs TRBV24-1 and TRBJ1-5; 9 positions match TRBD1. Germline CDR1 KGHDR, CDR2 SFDVKD. CDR3 length equals 15 residues. V lost 3 bases, J lost 2 bases, and 1 base stayed unmatched. The CDR3 here is CATSDGTGRNQPQHF. The CDR3, as DNA: TGTGCCACCAGTGATGGGACAGGGCGCAATCAGCCCCAGCATTTT.

V usage is TRBV7-2 and J usage is TRBJ2-3; D perhaps matches TRBD2 (7 bases). The CDR3 is made up of 17 amino acids. The germline V and J ends were trimmed by 5 bases and 0 bases, with 18 bases remaining between them. Germline loops: CDR1 SGHTA, CDR2 FQGNSA. CDR3 DNA: TGTGCCAGCAGCCCCCTGGCTCGGGGGGCTAGCACAGATACGCAGTATTTT. Protein: CASSPLARGASTDTQYF.